The rows below give T cell receptor beta chains drawn from one sample of a study of T cells in Graves' hyperthyroidism and ophthalmopathy. TCRdb reanalysed the multiplex PCR reads using MiXCR and keeps one entry per CDR3 protein. The profile shows about 570,000 distinct CDR3 sequences, approximately 44% of them singletons. Sequencing was done on a sample of peripheral blood or thyroid tissue (not recorded which). These receptors all come from an adult woman with Graves' disease, either hyperthyroidism or ophthalmopathy (not recorded which). Both conserved end residues are part of each CDR3. The order of the fields is V gene, J gene, clone size, D gene, CDR3 protein, CDR3 DNA. A D gene is named only where the DNA matches it firmly. Clone size is stated in some rows and not others, as once, few, many or a class when expanded.

v_call: TRBV29-1
j_call: TRBJ1-1
clone_size: .
d_call: .
cdr3_aa: CSVDPGAFF
cdr3_nt: TGCAGCGTTGACCCCGGGGCTTTCTTT

v_call: TRBV2
j_call: TRBJ1-5
clone_size: .
d_call: .
cdr3_aa: CASSRGRGTDQPQHF
cdr3_nt: TGTGCCAGCAGCCGTGGACGGGGGACCGATCAGCCCCAGCATTTT

v_call: TRBV29-1
j_call: TRBJ2-2
clone_size: .
d_call: TRBD2
cdr3_aa: CSVGTSVSTGELFF
cdr3_nt: TGCAGCGTTGGGACTAGCGTAAGCACCGGGGAGCTGTTTTTT

v_call: TRBV2
j_call: TRBJ2-2
clone_size: .
d_call: .
cdr3_aa: CASSDVRDTGELFF
cdr3_nt: TGTGCCAGCAGTGATGTCAGGGACACCGGGGAGCTGTTTTTT

v_call: TRBV7-9
j_call: TRBJ2-5
clone_size: many
d_call: .
cdr3_aa: CASSLYGREETQYF
cdr3_nt: TGTGCCAGCAGCTTATATGGACGCGAGGAGACCCAGTACTTC

v_call: TRBV19
j_call: TRBJ1-3
clone_size: .
d_call: .
cdr3_aa: CASSSPGRGNTIYF
cdr3_nt: TGTGCCAGTAGTTCCCCCGGACGGGGAAACACCATATATTTT

v_call: TRBV7-9
j_call: TRBJ1-2
clone_size: .
d_call: .
cdr3_aa: CASSTGRPVGGYTF
cdr3_nt: TGTGCCAGCAGCACAGGACGCCCAGTCGGTGGCTACACCTTC

v_call: TRBV14
j_call: TRBJ2-7
clone_size: .
d_call: TRBD2
cdr3_aa: CASSQVRREGYF
cdr3_nt: TGTGCCAGCAGCCAAGTTCGAAGGGAGGGGTACTTC

v_call: TRBV10-3
j_call: TRBJ1-6
clone_size: few
d_call: TRBD1
cdr3_aa: CATIKDRVGSPLHF
cdr3_nt: TGTGCCACCATAAAGGACAGGGTCGGTTCACCCCTCCACTTT

v_call: TRBV29-1
j_call: TRBJ1-4
clone_size: .
d_call: .
cdr3_aa: CSVRVGDEKLFF
cdr3_nt: TGCAGCGTTCGCGTAGGGGATGAAAAACTGTTTTTT

v_call: TRBV10-2
j_call: TRBJ2-7
clone_size: many
d_call: .
cdr3_aa: CASSGLRRGYEQYF
cdr3_nt: TGCGCCAGCAGTGGCCTCAGGAGGGGATACGAGCAGTACTTC

v_call: TRBV7-2
j_call: TRBJ2-7
clone_size: many
d_call: TRBD2
cdr3_aa: CASSLEGGSSYEQYF
cdr3_nt: TGTGCCAGCAGCTTAGAGGGCGGGAGCTCCTACGAGCAGTACTTC

v_call: TRBV10-2
j_call: TRBJ2-7
clone_size: .
d_call: TRBD2
cdr3_aa: CASRSGLAGPMYF
cdr3_nt: TGCGCCAGCCGTAGCGGACTAGCGGGGCCCATGTACTTC

v_call: TRBV2
j_call: TRBJ2-5
clone_size: once
d_call: .
cdr3_aa: CASSDEGLVVGTQYF
cdr3_nt: TGTGCCAGCAGTGACGAAGGTTTGGTTGTGGGGACCCAGTACTTC

v_call: TRBV2
j_call: TRBJ2-5
clone_size: .
d_call: .
cdr3_aa: CASSGQVGETQYF
cdr3_nt: TGTGCCAGCAGTGGGCAGGTCGGCGAGACCCAGTACTTC

v_call: TRBV10-3
j_call: TRBJ2-7
clone_size: .
d_call: TRBD2
cdr3_aa: CAISGGLAGERYEQYF
cdr3_nt: TGTGCCATCAGTGGTGGGCTAGCGGGAGAGAGGTACGAGCAGTACTTC

v_call: TRBV12-3/TRBV12-4
j_call: TRBJ1-1
clone_size: many
d_call: .
cdr3_aa: CASSLGRGEAFF
cdr3_nt: TGTGCCAGCAGTTTAGGCCGGGGTGAAGCTTTCTTT

v_call: TRBV5-8
j_call: TRBJ2-7
clone_size: many
d_call: .
cdr3_aa: CASSQGHPKGEQYF
cdr3_nt: TGTGCCAGCAGCCAAGGACACCCTAAGGGCGAGCAGTACTTC

v_call: TRBV15
j_call: TRBJ1-2
clone_size: .
d_call: .
cdr3_aa: CATSSSPKGHRYGYTF
cdr3_nt: TGTGCCACCAGCAGCTCCCCCAAAGGACATCGATATGGCTACACCTTC

v_call: TRBV11-1
j_call: TRBJ1-3
clone_size: .
d_call: TRBD1
cdr3_aa: CASNEQGVNTIYF
cdr3_nt: TGTGCCAGCAACGAACAGGGGGTTAACACCATATATTTT

v_call: TRBV6-5
j_call: TRBJ1-1
clone_size: many
d_call: .
cdr3_aa: CASSSRLRAVTLNTEAFF
cdr3_nt: TGTGCCAGCAGTTCCCGTTTGAGGGCCGTGACCCTGAACACTGAAGCTTTCTTT

v_call: TRBV5-1
j_call: TRBJ2-2
clone_size: many
d_call: .
cdr3_aa: CASAPGSPTGELFF
cdr3_nt: TGCGCCAGCGCCCCCGGGTCCCCAACCGGGGAGCTGTTTTTT

v_call: TRBV7-9
j_call: TRBJ2-5
clone_size: .
d_call: .
cdr3_aa: CASSYITGETQYF
cdr3_nt: TGTGCCAGCAGCTATATAACCGGAGAGACCCAGTACTTC

v_call: TRBV3-1
j_call: TRBJ2-7
clone_size: many
d_call: TRBD2
cdr3_aa: CASSQDSGRAYEQYF
cdr3_nt: TGTGCCAGCAGCCAAGATAGCGGGAGGGCCTACGAGCAGTACTTC

v_call: TRBV5-6
j_call: TRBJ1-5
clone_size: .
d_call: TRBD1
cdr3_aa: CASSRQGGPSQPQHF
cdr3_nt: TGTGCCAGCAGCAGACAGGGTGGTCCTTCTCAGCCCCAGCATTTT

v_call: TRBV7-2
j_call: TRBJ2-2
clone_size: .
d_call: .
cdr3_aa: CASSPPGRGGGELFF
cdr3_nt: TGTGCCAGCAGCCCACCGGGTCGGGGTGGCGGGGAGCTGTTTTTT

v_call: TRBV18
j_call: TRBJ1-2
clone_size: .
d_call: TRBD1
cdr3_aa: CASSPLFGQGLGYTF
cdr3_nt: TGTGCCAGCTCACCCCTTTTCGGACAGGGGTTGGGCTACACCTTC

v_call: TRBV29-1
j_call: TRBJ2-6
clone_size: .
d_call: .
cdr3_aa: CSVEVFAGANVLTF
cdr3_nt: TGCAGCGTTGAAGTATTCGCAGGGGCCAACGTCCTGACTTTC

v_call: TRBV6-4
j_call: TRBJ2-2
clone_size: once
d_call: .
cdr3_aa: CASSDSLNSGELFF
cdr3_nt: TGTGCCAGCAGTGACTCCCTCAATTCCGGGGAGCTGTTTTTT

v_call: TRBV7-9
j_call: TRBJ1-2
clone_size: many
d_call: .
cdr3_aa: CASSPVPGQVYTF
cdr3_nt: TGTGCCAGCAGCCCCGTCCCGGGACAAGTTTACACCTTC

v_call: TRBV4-1
j_call: TRBJ1-2
clone_size: many
d_call: .
cdr3_aa: CASSQAKDYGYTF
cdr3_nt: TGCGCCAGCAGCCAAGCGAAAGACTATGGCTACACCTTC

v_call: TRBV5-5
j_call: TRBJ2-5
clone_size: many
d_call: .
cdr3_aa: CASSLELREETQYF
cdr3_nt: TGTGCCAGCAGCTTGGAGTTAAGGGAAGAGACCCAGTACTTC

v_call: TRBV6-6
j_call: TRBJ1-1
clone_size: many
d_call: .
cdr3_aa: CAATVNTEAFF
cdr3_nt: TGTGCCGCGACAGTCAACACTGAAGCTTTCTTT

v_call: TRBV4-1
j_call: TRBJ1-2
clone_size: many
d_call: .
cdr3_aa: CASSQPLVKDYTF
cdr3_nt: TGCGCCAGCAGCCAACCCCTCGTCAAGGACTACACCTTC

v_call: TRBV4-2
j_call: TRBJ2-7
clone_size: many
d_call: TRBD2
cdr3_aa: CASSQDTSGQYEQYF
cdr3_nt: TGTGCCAGCAGCCAGGACACTAGCGGACAATACGAGCAGTACTTC

v_call: TRBV24-1
j_call: TRBJ2-2
clone_size: many
d_call: TRBD1
cdr3_aa: CATSDLYRGLGTGELFF
cdr3_nt: TGTGCCACCAGTGATCTCTACAGGGGGCTGGGCACCGGGGAGCTGTTTTTT

v_call: TRBV2
j_call: TRBJ1-5
clone_size: .
d_call: TRBD1
cdr3_aa: CASSYTGDYQPQHF
cdr3_nt: TGTGCCAGCAGTTATACAGGGGACTATCAGCCCCAGCATTTT

v_call: TRBV28
j_call: TRBJ1-5
clone_size: few
d_call: TRBD1
cdr3_aa: CASINNRGQPQHF
cdr3_nt: TGTGCCAGCATCAACAACAGGGGTCAGCCCCAGCATTTT

v_call: TRBV6-6
j_call: TRBJ2-5
clone_size: many
d_call: .
cdr3_aa: CASSYSGGETQYF
cdr3_nt: TGTGCCAGCAGTTACTCAGGGGGAGAGACCCAGTACTTC

v_call: TRBV10-2
j_call: TRBJ2-5
clone_size: .
d_call: .
cdr3_aa: CASSQEGGKETQYF
cdr3_nt: TGCGCCAGCAGCCAAGAAGGCGGGAAAGAGACCCAGTACTTC

v_call: TRBV2
j_call: TRBJ1-5
clone_size: few
d_call: TRBD1
cdr3_aa: CASSSGTGEQPQHF
cdr3_nt: TGTGCCAGCAGTAGTGGGACAGGGGAACAGCCCCAGCATTTT